This entry lists 22 T cell receptor beta chains sequenced from one sample in a study of T-cell reconstitution after alpha-beta-depleted transplantation in children. The TCRbeta library was prepared with unique molecular identifiers. TCRdb redid the calling of the PCR reads with MiXCR, one entry per CDR3 protein. The table shows approximately 130,000 distinct CDR3 sequences, with around 9.8% occurring only once. This material consisted of PBMCs, mostly from graft donor cells, taken 180 days after TCRalphabeta/CD19-depleted stem cell transplant. All receptors derive from a girl under three years old who had a stem cell transplant for combined immunodeficiency, so the T cells may come from the graft donor.

The rearrangement links TRBV27 to TRBJ1-6, with D possibly matching TRBD1 (5 bases). The CDR3 covers 20 residues. Trimming took 4 bases from V and 0 from J, leaving 22 bases between them. The germline CDR1 and CDR2 sequences are MNHEY and SMNVEV (reference sequence). The CDR3 DNA is TGTGCCAGCAGTTCCGTGAGGGACGGACCCTTCGCCTCCTATAATTCACCCCTCCACTTT. This codes for CASSSVRDGPFASYNSPLHF.

This clonotype was counted between two and nine times. The V call is TRBV7-2, the J call TRBJ1-1; D is unresolved. The CDR3 has 13 amino acids. Trimming removed 3 bases from V and 7 bases from J, with 12 bases in between. Per the germline V gene, CDR1 is SGHTA and CDR2 is FQGNSA. The CDR3 DNA reads TGTGCCAGCAGCTTTCGACGGGCCGATGAAGCTTTCTTT. This codes for CASSFRRADEAFF.

CDR3 sequence (DNA): TGTGCCAGCAGTTCCGACGATACGCAGTATTTT. Translation: CASSSDDTQYF. The rearrangement joins TRBV12-3 or TRBV12-4 to TRBJ2-3, with unresolved D. There are 11 residues in the CDR3. Deletions cut 4 bases from V and 6 bases from J, with 5 bases between.

The CDR3 nucleotides read TGCAGTGCTCGGAGCGGGGGTGGGGAGACCCAGTACTTC. It encodes CSARSGGGETQYF. This rearrangement joins TRBV20-1 to TRBJ2-5, with TRBD2 matching 8 bases. The CDR3 is 13 amino acids. The germline gives CDR1 DFQATT, CDR2 SNEGSKA (reference sequence). J gave up 5 bases and V 5 bases, and 7 bases lay outside the gene matches.

This rearrangement joins TRBV3-1 to TRBJ2-5; maybe TRBD2 (7 bases). The V and J ends lost 4 bases and 1 base respectively, with 16 bases between them. Germline V CDR1 and CDR2: LGHDT, YNNKEL (reference sequence). CDR3 length equals 16 residues. CDR3 nucleotide sequence: TGTGCCAGCAGCCCCATGGGGGGGCCCCCCCAAGAGACCCAGTACTTC. Translation gives CASSPMGGPPQETQYF.

Only a few counts were recorded for this clonotype. CDR3 protein: CASSFGMGGELFF. Here the CDR3 DNA reads TGTGCCAGCAGTTTTGGGATGGGCGGGGAGCTGTTTTTT. This chain connects TRBV12-3 or TRBV12-4 to TRBJ2-2; D remains unclear. The V end lost 3 bases, the J end lost 7 bases, and 9 bases lay between the germline ends. This CDR3 contains 13 residues.

The table lists this clonotype with a few counts. V usage is TRBV20-1 and J usage is TRBJ2-7; D not resolved. The CDR3 has 13 residues. Germline V gene sequence: CDR1 DFQATT, CDR2 SNEGSKA (reference sequence). The V and J ends lost 4 bases and 2 bases respectively, with 12 bases between them. The CDR3 is CSAKDGLTYEQYF. The CDR3 DNA reads TGCAGTGCTAAGGACGGATTAACCTACGAGCAGTACTTC.

The chain uses TRBV7-8 and TRBJ2-7; TRBD2 matches 8 bases. CDR3 length: 14 amino acids. Germline V gives CDR1 SGHVS, CDR2 FQNEAQ. The junction had 4 bases not matched to a gene; V was cut back by 3 bases and J by 3 bases. The CDR3 loop is CASSFRGGRYEQYF. DNA of the CDR3: TGTGCCAGCAGCTTTCGGGGGGGGCGCTACGAGCAGTACTTC.

This clonotype was seen a few times. V is TRBV5-1 and J is TRBJ2-7, with a possible D match to TRBD1 (5 bases). This CDR3 is built from 15 residues. Germline V gene lookup returns CDR1 SGHRS and CDR2 YFSETQ. The V end was cut by 2 bases, the J end by 0 bases, with 12 bases between. The CDR3 reads CASSFSQGASYEQYF. The CDR3 region has the DNA TGCGCCAGCAGCTTCTCGCAGGGTGCCTCCTACGAGCAGTACTTC.

This chain connects TRBV20-1 to TRBJ2-1; 8 nucleotides match TRBD2. The CDR3 has 13 amino acids. The germline V gene encodes CDR1 DFQATT and CDR2 SNEGSKA (reference sequence). V lost 6 bases, J lost 4 bases, and 5 bases stayed unmatched. The CDR3 DNA sequence: TGCAGTGCCCTTAGCGGGACTTACAATGAGCAGTTCTTC. This gives the protein CSALSGTYNEQFF.

This clonotype occurred a few times. This chain uses TRBV20-1 with TRBJ2-2; D unresolved. The germline CDR1 and CDR2 sequences are DFQATT and SNEGSKA (reference sequence). This CDR3 spans 13 amino acids. Trimming took off 3 bases at V and 3 bases at J, with 8 bases between the two ends. CDR3 nucleotides: TGCAGTGCTAGCAGGATGTACACCGGGGAGCTGTTTTTT. It codes for CSASRMYTGELFF.

This clonotype has a handful of counts. This chain uses TRBV7-6 with TRBJ1-1; the D gene is possibly TRBD1 (5 bases). CDR1 and CDR2 (germline): SGHVS, FNYEAQ. CDR3 size: 13 residues. Trimming cost V 4 bases and J 11 bases, with 17 bases left between them. The CDR3 DNA reads TGTGCCAGCAGCTCCGTTTCTGAGGGGACGGCTTTCTTT. This gives the protein CASSSVSEGTAFF.

This clonotype has a handful of counts. The chain combines TRBV9 with TRBJ2-1, with D tentatively TRBD1 (6 bases). V dropped 4 bases and J dropped 10 bases, with 15 bases sitting between them. Germline CDR1 SGDLS, CDR2 YYNGEE. The CDR3 has 13 amino acids. CDR3 in amino acids: CASSSTSRGEQFF. Here the CDR3 DNA reads TGTGCCAGCAGCTCAACCTCAAGGGGGGAGCAGTTCTTC.

In its sample, this clonotype was seen a few times. This sequence joins TRBV5-1 and TRBJ2-7; D may correspond to TRBD1 or TRBD2 (5 bases each). This CDR3 has 14 residues. Germline-derived CDR1 and CDR2 are SGHRS and YFSETQ. The V end lost 4 bases, the J end lost 2 bases, and 13 bases lay between the germline ends. The CDR3 is CASSVGANTYEQYF. In DNA form, the CDR3 reads TGCGCCAGCAGCGTCGGGGCAAACACCTACGAGCAGTACTTC.

The rearrangement uses TRBV29-1 and TRBJ2-2; D tentatively reads TRBD1 or TRBD2 (6 bases each). Deletions cut 1 base from V and 2 bases from J, with 11 bases between. This CDR3 comprises 15 residues. The germline V gene encodes CDR1 SQVTM and CDR2 ANQGSEA. This chain's CDR3 is CSVEGGTTNTGELFF. The CDR3 DNA reads as TGCAGCGTTGAAGGCGGGACAACAAACACCGGGGAGCTGTTTTTT.

This clonotype was detected many times. The rearrangement links TRBV5-1 to TRBJ2-7; 11 bases are shared with TRBD1. CDR1 SGHRS and CDR2 YFSETQ come from the germline V gene. The CDR3 spans 14 residues. V lost 0 bases to trimming and J lost 5 bases; unmatched junction nucleotides: 1. CDR3 protein: CASSLGDRGDEQYF. CDR3 DNA: TGCGCCAGCAGCTTGGGGGACAGGGGGGACGAGCAGTACTTC.

V usage is TRBV4-1 and J usage is TRBJ1-1; no clear D gene. V was cut by 2 bases and J by 6 bases, with 19 bases left in between. Per germline, CDR1 MGHRA and CDR2 YSYEKL. CDR3 size: 16 residues. In DNA form, the CDR3 reads TGCGCCAGCAGCCAACTAGGGCTGGTCCGAAAGGCTGAAGCTTTCTTT. Its protein product is CASSQLGLVRKAEAFF.

This clonotype was seen a few times. The V gene is TRBV7-9, the J gene TRBJ1-4; D uncertain. Germline-derived CDR1 and CDR2 are SEHNR and FQNEAQ (reference sequence). This CDR3 has 15 residues. The germline V and J ends were trimmed by 5 bases and 0 bases, with 10 bases remaining between them. CDR3 sequence (DNA): TGTGCCAGCAGCACCGGGGTCTCAACTAATGAAAAACTGTTTTTT. Protein: CASSTGVSTNEKLFF.

This clonotype was counted a few times. CDR3 in DNA: TGTGCCAGCAGCCTAAGACAGGGGGTCAGCTACGAGCAGTACTTC. Its translation is CASSLRQGVSYEQYF. The chain combines TRBV7-2 with TRBJ2-7; TRBD1 matches at 9 bases. The CDR3 length is 15 residues. J gave up 3 bases and V 5 bases, and 8 bases lay outside the gene matches. Germline V gene lookup returns CDR1 SGHTA and CDR2 FQGNSA. The full variable domain, completed using reference TRBV7-2 and TRBJ2-7, is GAGVSQSPSNKVTEKGKDVELRCDPISGHTALYWYRQSLGQGLEFLIYFQGNSAPDKSGLPSDRFSAERTGGSVSTLTIQRTQQEDSAVYLCASSLRQGVSYEQYFGPGTRLTVT.

This clonotype was seen only a few times. V gene TRBV7-9 combines with J gene TRBJ2-7; D is unresolved. CDR1 is SEHNR and CDR2 is FQNEAQ in the germline V gene (reference sequence). This CDR3 contains 14 residues. Trimming removed 5 bases from V and 3 bases from J, with 14 bases in between. CDR3 nucleotide sequence: TGTGCCAGCAGCGCCCGAGGTTACAGCTACGAGCAGTACTTC. It yields the protein CASSARGYSYEQYF. The complete variable domain, with remaining parts taken from reference TRBV7-9 and TRBJ2-7, reads DTGVSQNPRHKITKRGQNVTFRCDPISEHNRLYWYRQTLGQGPEFLTYFQNEAQLEKSRLLSDRFSAERPKGSFSTLEIQRTEQGDSAMYLCASSARGYSYEQYFGPGTRLTVT.

The CDR3 reads CASSPGTSSPYEQYF. The CDR3, as DNA: TGCGCCAGCAGCCCAGGGACTAGCAGTCCCTACGAGCAGTACTTC. The chain has TRBV4-3 and TRBJ2-7, with TRBD2 matching over 9 bases. The CDR3 consists of 15 residues. V shed 4 bases and J 2 bases; nucleotides not matched to a gene: 6. Germline CDR1 and CDR2: LGHNA and YSLEER.

This clonotype has ten or more counts. V is TRBV27 and J is TRBJ2-2; 8 nucleotides agree with TRBD2. Germline V lookup: CDR1 MNHEY, CDR2 SMNVEV (reference sequence). V lost 2 bases to trimming and J lost 1 base; unmatched junction nucleotides: 3. The CDR3 runs 16 residues. In nucleotides, the CDR3 is TGTGCCAGCAGTTTAATGGCGGGAGGGAACACCGGGGAGCTGTTTTTT. Amino acid sequence: CASSLMAGGNTGELFF.